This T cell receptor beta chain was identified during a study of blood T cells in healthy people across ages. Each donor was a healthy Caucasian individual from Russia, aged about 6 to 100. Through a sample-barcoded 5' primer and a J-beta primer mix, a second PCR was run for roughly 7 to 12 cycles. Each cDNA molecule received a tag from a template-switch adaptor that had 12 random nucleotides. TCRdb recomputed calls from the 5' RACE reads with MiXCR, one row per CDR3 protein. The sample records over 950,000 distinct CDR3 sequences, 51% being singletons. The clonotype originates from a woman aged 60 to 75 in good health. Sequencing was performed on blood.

The CDR3 loop is CASSRTGVNEQFF. The CDR3, as DNA: TGTGCCAGCAGCCGGACAGGGGTCAATGAGCAGTTCTTC. The chain is built from TRBV7-2 and TRBJ2-1; TRBD1 matches 9 bases. This CDR3 comprises 13 residues. Germline loops: CDR1 SGHTA, CDR2 FQGNSA. Germline trimming cut 5 bases from V and 6 bases from J; bases unmatched to any gene: 2.